The subject of this entry is one T cell receptor beta chain. This record belongs to a study of tumor-infiltrating lymphocytes in oesophageal squamous cell carcinoma. TCRdb re-analysed the PCR reads in MiXCR, keeping a single row per CDR3 protein. The table includes about 13,000 distinct CDR3 sequences, roughly 51% detected once. The ends lost 0 bases at V and 14 bases at J; junction bases unmatched: 12. CDR1 SGHDT and CDR2 YYEEEE come from the germline V gene. CDR3 size: 14 residues. The V gene is TRBV5-6, the J gene TRBJ2-3, with 7 bases lining up with TRBD2. The sequencing sample was made of esophageal tumor tissue. This clonotype originated in a male donor with esophageal squamous cell carcinoma. The CDR3 sequence is CASSLGQGSGELYF. CDR3 DNA sequence: TGTGCCAGCAGCTTGGGGCAGGGAAGCGGGGAGCTGTATTTT.